Following are 16 T cell receptor beta chains from one sample sequenced in a study of monozygotic twins with inflammatory bowel disease. TCRdb reprocessed the 5' RACE reads; each CDR3 protein has one entry and no DNA is given. The listing contains approximately 120,000 distinct CDR3 sequences. Sequenced material: blood. The source is a human donor with ulcerative colitis or Crohn's disease, or a healthy co-twin of an affected twin (not recorded which).

The J gene is TRBJ2-5, the V gene TRBV15. This CDR3 contains 14 residues. Germline lookup yields CDR1 LNHNV and CDR2 YYDKDF (reference sequence). The CDR3 sequence: CATSRAAGQETQYF.

The chain recombines TRBV15 with TRBJ1-2; TCRdb gives TRBD1 as the D gene, but with no DNA this cannot be confirmed. CDR3 length equals 17 residues. Germline loops: CDR1 LNHNV, CDR2 YYDKDF (reference sequence). CDR3 residues: CATSRGTGRRSLDGYTF.

The V gene is TRBV19, the J gene TRBJ1-5; TCRdb reports TRBD1, a call that lacks DNA to check it against. Germline values: CDR1 LNHDA, CDR2 SQIVND (reference sequence). The CDR3 sequence is 16 residues long. The CDR3 loop reads CASSIGDRGSNQPQHF.

J is TRBJ2-1 and V is TRBV6-1; TCRdb's D call, TRBD2, is unchecked because there is no DNA. Germline lookup yields CDR1 MNHNS and CDR2 SASEGT. The CDR3 has 13 residues. The CDR3 is CASILAGGREQFF.

The J gene is TRBJ1-3, the V gene TRBV20-1; TCRdb's D call of TRBD1 is untestable without DNA. This CDR3 contains 15 residues. Germline V gene lookup returns CDR1 DFQATT and CDR2 SNEGSKA (reference sequence). CDR3: CSARDVGQGAYTIYF.

The chain is built from TRBV7-2 and TRBJ1-1. There are 14 residues in the CDR3. Looked up from germline, CDR1 is SGHTA and CDR2 is FQGNSA. CDR3 amino acids: CASSFRTQNTEAFF.

The chain is built from TRBV7-2 and TRBJ1-1; the D call from TCRdb, TRBD1, cannot be confirmed without DNA. Germline CDR1 and CDR2: SGHTA and FQGNSA. The CDR3 has 13 residues. CDR3 amino acids: CASNKQGAGEAFF.

The chain carries TRBV20-1 and TRBJ2-7; TCRdb proposes TRBD1, but this gene call is untestable without DNA. The germline gives CDR1 DFQATT, CDR2 SNEGSKA (reference sequence). The CDR3 loop spans 14 amino acids. The CDR3 is CSARVATGNYEQYF.

The rearrangement links TRBV29-1 to TRBJ2-1; checking the TCRdb D call of TRBD1 is not possible without DNA. Germline values: CDR1 SQVTM, CDR2 ANQGSEA. This CDR3 has 14 amino acids. CDR3 in amino acids: CSVGAGTGSLKQFF.

The chain recombines TRBV7-9 with TRBJ2-2; TCRdb lists TRBD2, though no DNA is available to test this call. The germline CDR1 and CDR2 sequences are SEHNR and FQNEAQ (reference sequence). The CDR3 is made up of 14 amino acids. CDR3 amino acids: CASSSEGLTGELFF. The full variable domain, with the rest looked up from reference TRBV7-9 and TRBJ2-2, is DTGVSQNPRHKITKRGQNVTFRCDPISEHNRLYWYRQTLGQGPEFLTYFQNEAQLEKSRLLSDRFSAERPKGSFSTLEIQRTEQGDSAMYLCASSSEGLTGELFFGEGSRLTVL.

The genes are TRBV5-1 and TRBJ2-6; TCRdb reports TRBD1, a call that lacks DNA to check it against. The CDR3 sequence is 15 residues long. Germline CDR1 and CDR2: SGHRS and YFSETQ. The CDR3 region is CASSLEGGGANVLTF.

The V gene is TRBV7-2, the J gene TRBJ2-3; absent DNA, TCRdb's TRBD1 call cannot be checked. CDR1 SGHTA and CDR2 FQGNSA come from the germline V gene. This CDR3 contains 16 residues. The CDR3 spells CASSSAPGQSTDTQYF.

The chain recombines TRBV3-1 with TRBJ2-7; TCRdb outputs TRBD2, but without DNA this stays unchecked. This CDR3 comprises 13 residues. The V gene's germline CDR1 is LGHDT and CDR2 YNNKEL (reference sequence). The CDR3 sequence is CASSQGRSTEQYF.

V is TRBV27 and J is TRBJ2-7; no DNA is available, so the TRBD2 call from TCRdb remains unchecked. The CDR3 has 17 amino acids. Germline loops: CDR1 MNHEY, CDR2 SMNVEV (reference sequence). The CDR3 region is CASRPRTSGIPSYEQYF.

The genes are TRBV4-3 and TRBJ2-2; the TCRdb D gene call, TRBD2, has no DNA to confirm it. CDR3 size: 15 residues. Germline CDR1 is LGHNA and CDR2 is YSLEER. The CDR3 here is CASSQDPARAGELFF.

V and J are TRBV19 and TRBJ1-6. This CDR3 has 14 residues. CDR1 and CDR2 (germline): LNHDA, SQIVND (reference sequence). The CDR3 loop is CASSINSDNSPLHF.